The clone carrying this T cell receptor beta chain occurred once. Its antigen is not identified. The data are from a study of cytomegalovirus exposure and HLA in healthy donors. Study overall: The study's early data release held 75 million to 95 million unique TCRs from HLA-typed donors. The study's findings and limits: According to a later analysis, most TCR beta chains associated with CMV appeared HLA-restricted. Sequencing likely generated an artifact that appeared as a cluster of highly shared sequence variants.

The CDR3 is 11 amino acids. V lost 5 bases to trimming and J lost 8 bases, with 6 bases between them. Germline-derived CDR1 and CDR2 are SGHTA and FQGNSA. Use of 60 Vbeta and 13 Jbeta primers characterized the PCR. Authors' processing steps: As a later analysis found, there were 70 million to 100 million unique TCR beta chains, of which roughly 11 million were shared. Only in-frame clones appear in the TCRdb table, and some are missing; sequencing was by immunoSEQ multiplex PCR. That table supplies the V and J calls and clone size; D and trimming were determined from the DNA. The sample contains some 99,000 clones, about two thirds of which appear only once.

The sequence was obtained from a woman in her 70s in good health and CMV-seropositive. Sequencing used PBMCs. V gene TRBV7-2 combines with J gene TRBJ2-2; D uncertain. The CDR3 loop is CASSPVGELFF. CDR3 nucleotide sequence: TGTGCCAGCAGCCCCGTGGGGGAGCTGTTTTTT.